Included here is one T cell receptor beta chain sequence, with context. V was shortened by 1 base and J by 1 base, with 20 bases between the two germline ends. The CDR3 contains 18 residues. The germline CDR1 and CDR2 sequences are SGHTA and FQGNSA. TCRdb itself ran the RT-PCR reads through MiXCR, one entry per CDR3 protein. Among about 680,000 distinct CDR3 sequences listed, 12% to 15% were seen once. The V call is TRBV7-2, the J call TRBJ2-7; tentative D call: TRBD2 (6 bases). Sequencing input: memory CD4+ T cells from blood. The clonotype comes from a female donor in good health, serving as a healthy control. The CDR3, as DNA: TGTGCCAGCAGCTTAGGCCCTCGGCGGGGAGGCCAATCCTACGAGCAGTACTTC. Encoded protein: CASSLGPRRGGQSYEQYF.